Listed below are T cell receptor beta chains from one sample, sequenced in a study of human T cells and chemical hapten exposure. TCRdb independently ran MiXCR on the RACE reads; one entry per CDR3 protein. The repertoire holds about 120,000 distinct CDR3 sequences, with 9.5% to 13% as singletons. The source was whole blood, collected in connection with sensitization to the hapten diphenylcyclopropenone (DPC). The receptor source for this set is a woman aged 50 to 60 with alopecia areata. Some clones in this sample may be carry-over from other donors' samples. The conserved cysteine and the conserved F or W are not part of the CDR3 here. A D gene is named only where the DNA matches it firmly.

>12|TRBJ2-4|NA|TRBV28
ASSFGAAKNIQY
>11|TRBJ2-7|NA|TRBV12-3/TRBV12-4
ASSLQQGYEQY
>11|TRBJ2-2|NA|TRBV11-2
ASSLEHPGELF
>11|TRBJ2-3|NA|TRBV2
ASISELADTQY
>11|TRBJ1-1|NA|TRBV28
ASSFPQEGEAF
>11|TRBJ1-1|NA|TRBV27
ASTQGLGTEAF
>11|TRBJ1-2|NA|TRBV28
ASRLNGGHGYT
>13|TRBJ2-7|TRBD2|TRBV7-8
ASSLVAGPSYEQY
>13|TRBJ2-7|TRBD1|TRBV2
ASITPGQGSHEQY
>15|TRBJ2-2|NA|TRBV2
ASSEAPGARGTGELF
>11|TRBJ1-1|NA|TRBV28
ASVTGGRGEAF
>16|TRBJ2-3|NA|TRBV29-1
SVEGSSSALGKIDTQY
>10|TRBJ1-2|NA|TRBV6-5
ASRFRGGGYT
>15|TRBJ2-5|TRBD2|TRBV5-1
ASSLAVVAGVSETQY
>10|TRBJ1-1|NA|TRBV2
GGGQRNTEAF
>13|TRBJ2-7|TRBD1|TRBV5-4
ASSLRQGATYEQY
>14|TRBJ2-3|NA|TRBV18
ASSLYTGTRQDTQY
>15|TRBJ2-2|TRBD1|TRBV20-1
SAKERGQGTNTGELF
>12|TRBJ1-1|TRBD1|TRBV9
ASRKDRANTEAF